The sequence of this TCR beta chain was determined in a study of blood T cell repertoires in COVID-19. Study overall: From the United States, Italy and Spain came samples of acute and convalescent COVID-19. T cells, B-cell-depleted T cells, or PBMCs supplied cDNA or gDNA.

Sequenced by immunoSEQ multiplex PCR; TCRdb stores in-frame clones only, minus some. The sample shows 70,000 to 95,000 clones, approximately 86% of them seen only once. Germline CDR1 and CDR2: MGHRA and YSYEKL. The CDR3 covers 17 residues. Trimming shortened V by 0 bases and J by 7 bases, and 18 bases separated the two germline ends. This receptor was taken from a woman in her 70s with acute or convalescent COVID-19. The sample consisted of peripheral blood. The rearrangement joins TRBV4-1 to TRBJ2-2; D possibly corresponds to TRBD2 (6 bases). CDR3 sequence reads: CASSQDGFRARGGELFF. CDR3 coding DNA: TGCGCCAGCAGCCAAGATGGGTTTAGAGCGCGGGGCGGGGAGCTGTTTTTT.